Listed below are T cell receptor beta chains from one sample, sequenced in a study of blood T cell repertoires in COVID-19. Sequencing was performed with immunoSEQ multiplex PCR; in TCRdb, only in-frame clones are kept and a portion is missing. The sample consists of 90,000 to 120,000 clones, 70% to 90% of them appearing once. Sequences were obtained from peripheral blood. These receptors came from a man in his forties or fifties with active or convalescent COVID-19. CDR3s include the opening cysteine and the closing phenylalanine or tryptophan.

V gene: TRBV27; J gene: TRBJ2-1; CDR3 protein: CASTSALVTGRYNEQFF
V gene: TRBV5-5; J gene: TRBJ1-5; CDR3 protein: CASSFGQGGQPQHF
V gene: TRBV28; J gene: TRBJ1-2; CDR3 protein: CASGGREGYTF
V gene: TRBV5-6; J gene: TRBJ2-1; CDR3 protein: CASSSTLSGRMNEQFF
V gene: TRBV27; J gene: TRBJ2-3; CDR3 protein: CASSSMGLAGWADTQYF
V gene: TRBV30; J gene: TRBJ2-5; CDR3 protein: CAWSAGETQYF
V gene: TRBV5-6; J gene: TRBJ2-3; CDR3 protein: CASSSISGTSGRGTDTQYF
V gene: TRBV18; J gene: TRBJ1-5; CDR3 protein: CASSPEASNQPQHF
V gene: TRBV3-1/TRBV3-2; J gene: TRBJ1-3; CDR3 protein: CASSRDRNTIYF
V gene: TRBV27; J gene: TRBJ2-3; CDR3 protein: CASSFRLASSTDTQYF
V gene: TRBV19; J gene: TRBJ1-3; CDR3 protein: CASSTLDRLRNTIYF
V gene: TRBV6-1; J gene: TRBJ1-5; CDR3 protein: CASSEGGEHQPQHF
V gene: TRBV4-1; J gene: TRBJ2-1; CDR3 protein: CASSQEGTGTSSYNEQFF